Reported below is one T cell receptor (beta chain). This CDR3 contains 17 residues. The V gene's germline CDR1 is SGDLS and CDR2 YYNGEE. V trimming: 0 bases; J trimming: 5 bases; junction bases outside the gene matches: 11. This record comes from a study of blood T cell repertoires in COVID-19. The protocol was immunoSEQ multiplex PCR, while the TCRdb copy is restricted to in-frame clones and leaves out a portion. The data show about 160,000 clones, with around 90% seen just once and roughly 2% held by the top ten. Sequenced input: peripheral blood. This receptor was identified in a young man with acute or convalescent COVID-19. This chain links TRBV9 with TRBJ1-2, with 9 nucleotides matching TRBD1. The CDR3 sequence: CASSVASGGQGWYGYTF. As DNA, the CDR3 is TGTGCCAGCAGCGTAGCTTCTGGGGGACAGGGTTGGTATGGCTACACCTTC.